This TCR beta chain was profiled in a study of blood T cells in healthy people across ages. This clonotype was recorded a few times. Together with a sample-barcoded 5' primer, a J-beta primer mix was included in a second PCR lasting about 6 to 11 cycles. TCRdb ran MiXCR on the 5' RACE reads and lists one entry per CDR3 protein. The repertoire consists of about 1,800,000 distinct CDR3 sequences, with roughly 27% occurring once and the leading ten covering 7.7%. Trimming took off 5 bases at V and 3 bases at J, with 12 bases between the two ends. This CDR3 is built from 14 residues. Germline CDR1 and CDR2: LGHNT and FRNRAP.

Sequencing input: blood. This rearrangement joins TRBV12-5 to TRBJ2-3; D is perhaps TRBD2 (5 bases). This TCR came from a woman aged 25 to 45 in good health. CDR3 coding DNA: TGTGCTAGTGGTAGCACTGGCGGGACAGATACGCAGTATTTT. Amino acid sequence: CASGSTGGTDTQYF.